These T cell receptor beta chains were read from a single sample in a study of blood T cell repertoires in COVID-19. Clones were read by immunoSEQ multiplex PCR, and TCRdb kept only the in-frame ones, dropping some. In the table there are 80,000 or so clones, 75% to 85% of which are singletons. Sequenced sample: peripheral blood. These receptors came from a woman between 65 and 79 years old with acute or convalescent COVID-19. CDR3s include the opening cysteine and the closing phenylalanine or tryptophan. D genes are given only for firm matches. Clone size is not always given. Where it is, it says once, few, many or a class for expanded clones.

d_gene,v_gene,abundance,j_gene,CDR3aa,CDR3nt
.,TRBV6-1,.,TRBJ1-1,CASSERGRDTEAFF,TGTGCCAGCAGTGAGCGGGGAAGGGACACTGAAGCTTTCTTT
.,TRBV21-1,.,TRBJ1-1,CASSEPGQANTEAFF,TGTGCCAGCAGCGAACCGGGACAGGCGAACACTGAAGCTTTCTTT
TRBD1,TRBV5-1,.,TRBJ2-1,CASSLGTGGYEQFF,TGCGCCAGCAGCCTTGGGACAGGGGGATATGAGCAGTTCTTC
.,TRBV6-5,.,TRBJ2-6,CASSSPRSGANVLTF,TGTGCCAGCAGTTCGCCCCGGTCTGGGGCCAACGTCCTGACTTTC
TRBD2,TRBV27,.,TRBJ2-1,CASSLFLVSSGGQEQFF,TGTGCCAGCAGTTTATTCCTCGTAAGTAGCGGGGGACAGGAGCAGTTCTTC
TRBD1,TRBV27,.,TRBJ1-1,CASSRYTGDTEAFF,TGTGCCAGCAGTCGATACACAGGGGACACTGAAGCTTTCTTT
.,TRBV6-1,.,TRBJ1-5,CASSELSTWQGPRQPQHF,TGTGCCAGCAGTGAATTAAGTACGTGGCAGGGGCCGCGTCAGCCCCAGCATTTT
TRBD1,TRBV11-3,.,TRBJ2-2,CASSLPTGLGNTGELFF,TGTGCCAGCAGCTTACCGACAGGGTTAGGAAACACCGGGGAGCTGTTTTTT
.,TRBV5-1,once,TRBJ1-4,CASSSGGFNEKLFF,TGCGCCAGCAGCTCGGGGGGTTTTAATGAAAAACTGTTTTTT
TRBD1,TRBV19,.,TRBJ2-4,CASTGTGVLAKNIQYF,TGTGCCAGTACTGGGACAGGGGTTCTAGCCAAAAACATTCAGTACTTC
TRBD1,TRBV12-3/TRBV12-4,.,TRBJ2-7,CASTGQGALEQYF,TGTGCCAGCACGGGACAGGGGGCGTTGGAGCAGTACTTC
.,TRBV12-2,.,TRBJ2-7,CASRLPAGQGTYEQYF,TGTGCAAGTCGCTTACCTGCCGGACAGGGGACCTACGAGCAGTACTTC
TRBD1,TRBV7-2,.,TRBJ1-3,CASSPQRKGASQSGNTIYF,TGTGCCAGCAGCCCCCAGAGGAAGGGGGCCAGTCAGTCTGGAAACACCATATATTTT
TRBD1,TRBV6-1,.,TRBJ1-5,CASSETGGLRSNQPQHF,TGTGCCAGCAGTGAGACAGGGGGGTTGAGGAGCAATCAGCCCCAGCATTTT
.,TRBV7-2,once,TRBJ2-2,CASRRPGTRTGELFF,TGTGCCAGCAGACGTCCCGGGACACGCACCGGGGAGCTGTTTTTT
TRBD2,TRBV5-5,.,TRBJ2-1,CASSSIAGAVSSYNEQFF,TGTGCCAGCAGCTCTATAGCGGGGGCCGTCAGCTCCTACAATGAGCAGTTCTTC
.,TRBV7-8,.,TRBJ2-1,CASSLEGGNSYNEQFF,TGTGCCAGCAGCTTAGAGGGCGGGAACTCCTACAATGAGCAGTTCTTC
.,TRBV13,.,TRBJ2-1,CASCVAGAHRGAYNEQFF,TGTGCCAGCTGCGTCGCGGGGGCGCATCGGGGGGCCTACAATGAGCAGTTCTTC
.,TRBV9,.,TRBJ1-3,CASSVGVTGNTIYF,TGTGCCAGCAGCGTGGGAGTGACAGGAAACACCATATATTTT
TRBD1,TRBV5-6,few,TRBJ1-3,CASSSRTGGHTIYF,TGTGCCAGCAGCTCGAGGACAGGGGGGCACACCATATATTTT
TRBD2,TRBV6-5,few,TRBJ2-1,CASSLSGGIYNEQFF,TGTGCCAGCAGTTTAAGCGGGGGGATCTACAATGAGCAGTTCTTC
TRBD1,TRBV7-8,.,TRBJ2-7,CASTTLTGSWEQYF,TGTGCCAGCACCACTCTGACAGGGTCCTGGGAGCAGTACTTC
.,TRBV14,.,TRBJ2-5,CASSQDPRRLGSETQYF,TGTGCCAGCAGCCAAGACCCGCGGCGTCTAGGTTCGGAGACCCAGTACTTC
TRBD1,TRBV15,.,TRBJ2-5,CATSRGRTGLQETQYF,TGTGCCACCAGCAGAGGTAGGACAGGGCTCCAAGAGACCCAGTACTTC
TRBD2,TRBV7-2,few,TRBJ2-1,CASSLERGTRTDEQFF,TGTGCCAGCAGCTTAGAGAGGGGGACTAGGACCGATGAGCAGTTCTTC
TRBD2,TRBV11-3,once,TRBJ2-1,CASSSGTSGGPNEQFF,TGTGCCAGCAGCTCGGGGACTAGCGGGGGGCCGAATGAGCAGTTCTTC
.,TRBV15,few,TRBJ1-2,CATSRVQGPYYGYTF,TGTGCCACCAGCAGAGTTCAGGGTCCTTACTATGGCTACACCTTC
TRBD2,TRBV5-5,few,TRBJ2-7,CASSLGLAGGFYEQYF,TGTGCCAGCAGCCTGGGACTAGCGGGGGGATTCTACGAGCAGTACTTC
.,TRBV7-9,.,TRBJ1-1,CASSIEGVNTEAFF,TGTGCCAGCAGCATCGAGGGGGTGAACACTGAAGCTTTCTTT
.,TRBV4-1,.,TRBJ2-2,CASSQEGGFSGQELFF,TGCGCCAGCAGCCAAGAAGGTGGCTTTTCTGGACAGGAGCTGTTTTTT
.,TRBV5-1,once,TRBJ1-1,CASSRSGGVETEAFF,TGCGCCAGCAGCCGCAGCGGGGGAGTCGAGACTGAAGCTTTCTTT
.,TRBV7-6,few,TRBJ2-7,CASSSSQGPYEQYF,TGTGCCAGCAGCTCGTCGCAGGGCCCCTACGAGCAGTACTTC
TRBD2,TRBV11-2,.,TRBJ2-5,CASSSGLAGGRQETQYF,TGTGCCAGCAGTTCAGGACTAGCGGGGGGACGGCAAGAGACCCAGTACTTC
TRBD1,TRBV7-8,.,TRBJ2-7,CASSRKGTGVYEQYF,TGTGCCAGCAGCAGAAAAGGGACAGGGGTGTACGAGCAGTACTTC
.,TRBV5-4,.,TRBJ1-5,CASSLEQGGAVNQPQHF,TGTGCCAGCAGCTTGGAACAGGGTGGTGCCGTGAATCAGCCCCAGCATTTT
.,TRBV5-1,few,TRBJ2-5,CASSLVEAGKETQYF,TGCGCCAGCAGCTTGGTAGAGGCAGGGAAAGAGACCCAGTACTTC
TRBD1,TRBV19,.,TRBJ2-6,CASSIETGTGRFTGANVLTF,TGTGCCAGTAGTATAGAAACCGGGACAGGGAGGTTTACTGGGGCCAACGTCCTGACTTTC
TRBD1,TRBV4-2,few,TRBJ1-6,CASSQETGDGGSPLHF,TGTGCCAGCAGCCAAGAAACAGGGGACGGTGGTTCACCCCTCCACTTT
.,TRBV7-2,few,TRBJ1-1,CASSSRGMNTEAFF,TGTGCCAGCAGCTCTAGGGGGATGAACACTGAAGCTTTCTTT
.,TRBV12-3/TRBV12-4,.,TRBJ1-2,CARGQDSNYGYTF,TGTGCGCGAGGGCAGGACTCTAACTATGGCTACACCTTC
TRBD1,TRBV19,.,TRBJ1-5,CASSDRGPGGNQPQHF,TGTGCCAGTAGTGACAGGGGCCCGGGTGGCAATCAGCCCCAGCATTTT
TRBD2,TRBV19,.,TRBJ2-1,CASSTYSGGAHNEQFF,TGTGCCAGTAGTACTTATAGCGGGGGGGCCCACAATGAGCAGTTCTTC
.,TRBV5-4,.,TRBJ2-3,CASSAQGDTQYF,TGTGCCAGCAGCGCCCAGGGGGATACGCAGTATTTT
TRBD1,TRBV2,.,TRBJ1-1,CASSPTRTGTNTEAFF,TGTGCCAGCAGTCCGACAAGGACAGGGACGAACACTGAAGCTTTCTTT
.,TRBV7-8,few,TRBJ2-2,CASSLGQVNTGELFF,TGTGCCAGCAGCTTAGGGCAGGTGAACACCGGGGAGCTGTTTTTT
.,TRBV27,once,TRBJ1-1,CASSLRRGGTEAFF,TGTGCCAGCAGTTTACGGAGGGGTGGAACTGAAGCTTTCTTT
.,TRBV5-5,.,TRBJ1-1,CASTVLRGNTEAFF,TGTGCCAGCACCGTACTTCGGGGGAACACTGAAGCTTTCTTT
TRBD1,TRBV6-5,.,TRBJ1-1,CASKGQDDIEAFF,TGTGCCAGCAAGGGACAGGATGATATAGAAGCTTTCTTT
.,TRBV7-2,.,TRBJ1-2,CASSLATVNYGYTF,TGTGCCAGCAGCTTGGCGACAGTAAACTATGGCTACACCTTC
.,TRBV2,.,TRBJ1-2,CASSGQNYGYTF,TGTGCCAGCAGTGGACAGAACTATGGCTACACCTTC
.,TRBV5-1,.,TRBJ2-1,CASSLDVGAAEQFF,TGCGCCAGCAGCTTGGATGTGGGTGCGGCTGAGCAGTTCTTC
.,TRBV14,.,TRBJ1-3,CASSNLNTIYF,TGTGCCAGCAGCAACTTGAACACCATATATTTT
.,TRBV7-8,.,TRBJ1-2,CASSYDRNYGYTF,TGTGCCAGCAGCTATGACAGGAACTATGGCTACACCTTC
.,TRBV14,few,TRBJ1-2,CASSQVGEEDLYGYTF,TGTGCCAGCAGCCAAGTGGGAGAAGAAGACCTCTATGGCTACACCTTC
.,TRBV19,.,TRBJ2-5,CASSTGIRGQAGETQYF,TGTGCCAGTAGTACAGGGATTCGAGGACAGGCGGGGGAGACCCAGTACTTC